The 20 T cell receptor beta chains below were found in one sample sequenced in a study of T cells in Graves' hyperthyroidism and ophthalmopathy. Amplified regions were TCR beta CDR3 sequences from RNA transcripts. In the first-round RT-PCR of the TCR CDR3, the HTBI primer set was used. TCRdb re-called the multiplex PCR reads through MiXCR, storing one row per CDR3 protein. The data show about 510,000 distinct CDR3 sequences, with 35% to 50% seen just once and about two fifths held by the top ten. The sequencing input was peripheral blood or thyroid tissue (not recorded which). These receptor sequences come from an adult woman with Graves' disease, either hyperthyroidism or ophthalmopathy (not recorded which).

V is TRBV7-2 and J is TRBJ1-5, with a possible D match to TRBD1 (5 bases). The CDR3 length is 18 residues. The V gene's germline CDR1 is SGHTA and CDR2 FQGNSA. Trimming stripped 4 bases from V and 0 bases from J, with 19 bases between. CDR3 protein: CASSSVEWGGDSNQPQHF. CDR3 DNA sequence: TGTGCCAGCAGCTCCGTCGAGTGGGGGGGGGATAGCAATCAGCCCCAGCATTTT.

This clonotype was seen more than once but under ten times. The genes are TRBV25-1 and TRBJ1-1; the D gene is possibly TRBD1 (6 bases). The CDR3 spans 15 residues. Trimming took off 5 bases at V and 1 base at J, with 14 bases between the two ends. Per the germline V gene, CDR1 is MGHDK and CDR2 is SYGVNS. In DNA form, the CDR3 reads TGTGCCAGCAGTTCCGGGACATCTTCGAACACTGAAGCTTTCTTT. The encoded protein is CASSSGTSSNTEAFF. The whole variable domain, filled in from reference TRBV25-1 and TRBJ1-1, reads EADIYQTPRYLVIGTGKKITLECSQTMGHDKMYWYQQDPGMELHLIHYSYGVNSTEKGDLSSESTVSRIRTEHFPLTLESARPSHTSQYLCASSSGTSSNTEAFFGQGTRLTVV.

This clonotype has ten or more counts. V usage is TRBV24-1 and J usage is TRBJ2-5; no clear D. The CDR3 consists of 13 residues. The V end was cut by 6 bases, the J end by 5 bases, with 12 bases between. Germline V CDR1 and CDR2: KGHDR, SFDVKD. The CDR3 spells CATSRRGRETQYF. Here the CDR3 DNA reads TGTGCCACCAGTCGGCGTGGGCGGGAGACCCAGTACTTC.

This clonotype was recorded a few times. V is TRBV20-1 and J is TRBJ1-2; a weak D match, TRBD1 (6 bases). Germline V lookup: CDR1 DFQATT, CDR2 SNEGSKA (reference sequence). The CDR3 has 14 amino acids. Trimming pared 4 bases from V and 2 bases from J, leaving 14 bases between. The CDR3 loop is CSATIPGHNYGYTF. CDR3 nucleotides: TGCAGTGCTACTATACCGGGACACAACTATGGCTACACCTTC.

This chain uses TRBV6-6 with TRBJ2-6; D not certain. V lost 5 bases to trimming and J lost 4 bases, with 6 bases between them. Germline CDR1 MNHNY, CDR2 SVGAGI (reference sequence). The CDR3 contains 13 residues. In nucleotides, the CDR3 is TGTGCCAGCAGTCACCCCGGGGCCAACGTCCTGACTTTC. Translation gives CASSHPGANVLTF.

J is TRBJ2-6 and V is TRBV9; 11 bases align to TRBD2. The ends lost 4 bases at V and 0 bases at J; junction bases unmatched: 6. In germline, CDR1 is SGDLS, CDR2 YYNGEE. The CDR3 extends over 18 amino acids. The CDR3 DNA follows: TGTGCCAGCAGCCCAAGACTAGCGGGAAGCTCTGGGGCCAACGTCCTGACTTTC. Amino acid sequence: CASSPRLAGSSGANVLTF. The full variable domain, completed using reference TRBV9 and TRBJ2-6, is DSGVTQTPKHLITATGQRVTLRCSPRSGDLSVYWYQQSLDQGLQFLIQYYNGEERAKGNILERFSAQQFPDLHSELNLSSLELGDSALYFCASSPRLAGSSGANVLTFGAGSRLTVL.

In its sample, this clonotype was seen once. This chain uses TRBV20-1 with TRBJ2-7; 10 bases map to TRBD1. The CDR3 runs 15 residues. V lost 1 base to trimming and J lost 3 bases; unmatched junction nucleotides: 6. Germline CDR1 and CDR2: DFQATT and SNEGSKA (reference sequence). The CDR3 loop reads CSARAVTGGNYEQYF. CDR3 coding DNA: TGCAGTGCTAGAGCGGTGACAGGGGGCAACTACGAGCAGTACTTC.

This clonotype has a count of ten or more. The genes are TRBV5-1 and TRBJ1-1; no clear D. The germline V gene encodes CDR1 SGHRS and CDR2 YFSETQ. The CDR3 has 16 residues. The germline V and J ends were trimmed by 0 bases and 0 bases, with 12 bases remaining between them. The CDR3 region is CASSLGHPRMNTEAFF. CDR3 bases: TGCGCCAGCAGCTTGGGTCACCCCAGGATGAACACTGAAGCTTTCTTT. The complete variable domain, with remaining parts taken from reference TRBV5-1 and TRBJ1-1, reads KAGVTQTPRYLIKTRGQQVTLSCSPISGHRSVSWYQQTPGQGLQFLFEYFSETQRNKGNFPGRFSGRQFSNSRSEMNVSTLELGDSALYLCASSLGHPRMNTEAFFGQGTRLTVV.

J is TRBJ2-7 and V is TRBV6-2 or TRBV6-3; D uncertain. Trimming left V 2 bases short and J 2 bases short, with 13 bases between. Germline CDR1 and CDR2: MNHEY and SVGEGT. The CDR3 loop spans 15 amino acids. The DNA of the CDR3 is TGTGCCAGCAGTTACGGGCGGATCTCTACCTACGAGCAGTACTTC. This gives the protein CASSYGRISTYEQYF.

This clonotype was found a few times. The chain couples TRBV11-2 to TRBJ2-7; weak D call: TRBD1 (5 bases). The V gene lost 6 bases and the J gene lost 6 bases, with 15 bases spanning the gap. The CDR3 sequence is 13 residues long. Per the germline V gene, CDR1 is SGHAT and CDR2 is FQNNGV. The CDR3 reads CASRTYRQIEQYF. DNA of the CDR3: TGTGCCAGCAGAACGTACAGACAGATCGAGCAGTACTTC. The full variable domain, completed using reference TRBV11-2 and TRBJ2-7, is EAGVAQSPRYKIIEKRQSVAFWCNPISGHATLYWYQQILGQGPKLLIQFQNNGVVDDSQLPKDRFSAERLKGVDSTLKIQPAKLEDSAVYLCASRTYRQIEQYFGPGTRLTVT.

This clonotype has just a few counts. A clone one base away is much larger, so this may be a read error. This chain uses TRBV6-6 with TRBJ1-6; tentative D call: TRBD1 (6 bases). Germline CDR1 reads MNHNY; CDR2 reads SVGAGI (reference sequence). The CDR3 spans 13 residues. Deletions cut 5 bases from V and 10 bases from J, with 12 bases between. CDR3 in DNA: TGTGCCAGCAGTGAAGACAGGAGATCACCCCTCCACTTT. Translating it yields CASSEDRRSPLHF.

This clonotype has only a few counts. A much larger clone sits a single nucleotide away, making a read error possible. This chain connects TRBV20-1 to TRBJ2-2, with a tentative D call TRBD2 (5 bases). CDR1 is DFQATT and CDR2 is SNEGSKA in the germline V gene (reference sequence). The CDR3 is 14 residues long. The CDR3 loop reads CSARDTRSAGELLF. The CDR3, as DNA: TGCAGTGCTAGAGATACAAGATCTGCCGGGGAGCTGCTTTTT.

With respect to this clonotype: This may come from a read error, since a much larger clone is one base off. The chain couples TRBV19 to TRBJ1-1, with D possibly being TRBD1 (6 bases). V lost 5 bases, J lost 2 bases, and 18 bases lay in between. The CDR3 runs to 16 residues. From germline, CDR1 is LNHDA and CDR2 SQIVND (reference sequence). CDR3 region: CASSLPGVLQNTEAFF. The CDR3 coding sequence is TGTGCCAGTAGTTTGCCAGGGGTTTTACAAAACACTGAAGCTTTCTTT. Filled out from reference TRBV19 and TRBJ1-1, the complete variable domain reads DGGITQSPKYLFRKEGQNVTLSCEQNLNHDAMYWYRQDPGQGLRLIYYSQIVNDFQKGDIAEGYSVSREKKESFPLTVTSAQKNPTAFYLCASSLPGVLQNTEAFFGQGTRLTVV.

In its sample, this clonotype was seen a few times. The rearrangement uses TRBV19 and TRBJ1-5; D gene ambiguous. Trimming stripped 9 bases from V and 1 base from J, with 16 bases between. The CDR3 loop spans 15 amino acids. Germline V gene data show CDR1 as LNHDA and CDR2 as SQIVND (reference sequence). DNA of the CDR3: TGTGCCAGCAGCGCGTTTACGGGGAGCAATCAGCCCCAGCATTTT. Translating it yields CASSAFTGSNQPQHF. The full variable domain, in which reference TRBV19 and TRBJ1-5 provide the parts outside the CDR3, is DGGITQSPKYLFRKEGQNVTLSCEQNLNHDAMYWYRQDPGQGLRLIYYSQIVNDFQKGDIAEGYSVSREKKESFPLTVTSAQKNPTAFYLCASSAFTGSNQPQHFGDGTRLSIL.

This clonotype came up many times. Written as DNA, the CDR3 is TGTGCCACCTCCCAATCTAGGCTAGGCAATCAGCCCCAGCATTTT. Its protein is CATSQSRLGNQPQHF. The genes are TRBV19 and TRBJ1-5; D is uncertain. CDR3 length equals 15 residues. With 10 bases removed from V and 2 bases from J, the gap between germline ends came to 18 bases. Germline CDR1 reads LNHDA; CDR2 reads SQIVND (reference sequence).

This chain joins TRBV20-1 and TRBJ1-2; 9 nucleotides align to TRBD1. The CDR3 length is 17 residues. Per the germline V gene, CDR1 is DFQATT and CDR2 is SNEGSKA (reference sequence). Germline trimming cut 6 bases from V and 6 bases from J; bases unmatched to any gene: 20. CDR3 amino acids: CSANTRRGTGSFDGYTF. CDR3 nucleotide sequence: TGCAGTGCAAATACGAGACGAGGGACAGGGAGCTTCGATGGCTACACCTTC.

This clonotype appeared many times. This rearrangement joins TRBV29-1 to TRBJ2-7, with TRBD2 identical over 10 bases. Germline values: CDR1 SQVTM, CDR2 ANQGSEA. V lost 4 bases and J lost 4; bases outside the gene matches: 13. The CDR3 is made up of 16 amino acids. The CDR3 DNA sequence: TGCAGCGTTGTAGGCTTAAGGCTAGCGGGAGTTTACGAGCAGTACTTC. This translates into CSVVGLRLAGVYEQYF.

J is TRBJ2-5 and V is TRBV5-1; D is unclear. This CDR3 has 14 amino acids. V was trimmed by 3 bases and J by 2 bases, leaving 11 bases between them. CDR1 SGHRS and CDR2 YFSETQ come from the germline V gene. The CDR3 DNA reads as TGCGCCAGCAGCTCGAGTGGGAAGCAAGAGACCCAGTACTTC. Translation: CASSSSGKQETQYF.

On this clonotype itself: A clone one base away is much larger, so this may be a read error. The chain links TRBV6-5 to TRBJ1-1, with TRBD1 matching 9 bases. The CDR3 is 15 amino acids. Germline V CDR1 and CDR2: MNHEY, SVGAGI. The CDR3 reads CASSYLTGGFTEVFF. The CDR3 nucleotides are TGTGCCAGCAGTTACCTGACAGGGGGTTTCACTGAAGTTTTCTTT.

The gene calls are TRBV9 and TRBJ2-5; TRBD2 might be the D (7 bases). V lost 0 bases and J lost 5, with 17 bases in between. CDR1 and CDR2 (germline): SGDLS, YYNGEE. This CDR3 has 16 residues. The CDR3 reads CASSVGPGEGLETQYF. The CDR3 DNA sequence: TGTGCCAGCAGCGTAGGCCCAGGGGAGGGCTTGGAGACCCAGTACTTC.